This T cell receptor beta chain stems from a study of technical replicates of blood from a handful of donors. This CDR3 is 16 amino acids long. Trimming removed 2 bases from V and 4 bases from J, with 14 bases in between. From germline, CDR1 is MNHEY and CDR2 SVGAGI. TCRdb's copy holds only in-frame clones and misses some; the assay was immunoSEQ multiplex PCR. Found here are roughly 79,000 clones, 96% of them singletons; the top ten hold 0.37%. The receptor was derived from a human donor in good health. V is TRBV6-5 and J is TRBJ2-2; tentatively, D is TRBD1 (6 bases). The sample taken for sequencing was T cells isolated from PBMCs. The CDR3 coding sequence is TGTGCCAGCAGTTACACCAGGGGCCCGGGCACCGGGGAGCTGTTTTTT. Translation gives CASSYTRGPGTGELFF.